This T cell receptor beta chain was obtained from a study of blood T cell repertoires in COVID-19. V lost 1 base and J lost 0; bases outside the gene matches: 4. This CDR3 region has 17 residues. Germline V gives CDR1 LGHNA, CDR2 YNFKEQ. The protocol was immunoSEQ multiplex PCR, while the TCRdb copy is restricted to in-frame clones and leaves out a portion. The sample lists 170,000 or so clones; roughly nine tenths were seen once. The sample taken for sequencing was PBMCs or T cells enriched from blood (not recorded which). This clonotype originated in a woman between 50 and 59 years old who had recovered from COVID-19. This chain links TRBV4-2 with TRBJ2-1, with 9 bases that match TRBD2. CDR3 sequence: CASSQVSGRGSYNEQFF. As DNA, the CDR3 is TGTGCCAGCAGCCAAGTTAGCGGGAGAGGCTCCTACAATGAGCAGTTCTTC.